The clone carrying this TCR beta chain came up a few times. What was amplified from RNA transcripts were TCR beta CDR3 regions. During a first-round RT-PCR of the TCR CDR3, the HTBI primer set was used. TCRdb reprocessed the multiplex PCR reads with MiXCR, giving one entry per CDR3 protein. This sample has roughly 500,000 distinct CDR3 sequences, with 15% to 20% found just once. This record comes from a study of T cells in Graves' hyperthyroidism and ophthalmopathy. This CDR3 spans 14 amino acids. With V trimmed by 5 bases and J by 7 bases, 5 bases remained unmatched. Germline lookup yields CDR1 SEHNR and CDR2 FQNEAQ (reference sequence).

The specimen was blood. The TCR sequence derives from a woman aged 25 to 39 with Graves' ophthalmopathy. J is TRBJ2-1 and V is TRBV7-9; TRBD2 agrees at 10 bases. In nucleotides, the CDR3 is TGTGCCAGCAGCCCCCGTAGCGGGAGGAATGAGCAGTTCTTC. Residues: CASSPRSGRNEQFF. Full variable domain (missing parts from reference TRBV7-9 and TRBJ2-1): DTGVSQNPRHKITKRGQNVTFRCDPISEHNRLYWYRQTLGQGPEFLTYFQNEAQLEKSRLLSDRFSAERPKGSFSTLEIQRTEQGDSAMYLCASSPRSGRNEQFFGPGTRLTVL.